Listed here are 5 T cell receptor beta chains from one sample, sequenced in a study of identical twins' blood T cells. TCRdb re-called the 5' RACE reads with MiXCR, one entry per CDR3 protein. In the table there are roughly 380,000 distinct CDR3 sequences, roughly 27% of which are singletons. Sequences were obtained from PBMCs. All receptors derive from a woman aged 18-49 years in good health.

With regard to this clonotype: This may come from a read error, since a much larger clone is one base off. No conserved phenylalanine or tryptophan is present at the end of the CDR3, so a read error is the likely explanation. This sequence joins TRBV10-3 and TRBJ1-1; 7 bases align to TRBD1. This CDR3 is built from 13 residues. Germline V gene lookup returns CDR1 ENHRY and CDR2 SYGVKD. J lost 3 bases, V lost 6 bases, and 4 bases had no gene match. In DNA form, the CDR3 reads TGTGCCATCAGGACCGACAGGGACACTGAAGCTTTCTCT. Protein product: CAIRTDRDTEAFS.

The chain is built from TRBV7-9 and TRBJ1-5, with a weak D call TRBD1 (6 bases). The length of the CDR3 is 17 residues. Trimming left V 1 base short and J 7 bases short, with 20 bases between. The germline gives CDR1 SEHNR, CDR2 FQNEAQ (reference sequence). The CDR3 spells CASSLDLGAGAGQPQHF. The DNA of the CDR3 is TGTGCCAGCAGCTTAGATTTGGGGGCAGGGGCTGGGCAGCCCCAGCATTTT.

This clonotype showed up just a few times. The chain has TRBV6-6 and TRBJ2-1, with D possibly being TRBD1 or TRBD2 (5 bases each). V gave up 2 bases and J gave up 2 bases, with 10 bases separating them. CDR3 length: 15 amino acids. Germline CDR1 and CDR2: MNHNY and SVGAGI (reference sequence). As DNA, the CDR3 is TGTGCCAGCAGTTACGGACGGGGACCCTACAATGAGCAGTTCTTC. The encoded protein is CASSYGRGPYNEQFF.

This CDR3 reads CASSVQGTSYGYTF. The DNA for the CDR3 is TGTGCCAGCTCAGTACAGGGGACCTCCTATGGCTACACCTTC. J is TRBJ1-2 and V is TRBV18; TRBD1 matches at 7 bases. Germline V gene sequence: CDR1 KGHSH, CDR2 LQKENI. Losses at the gene ends were 5 bases for V and 4 bases for J; bases not matched to a gene: 7. CDR3 length equals 14 residues.

This clonotype came up a few times. The V gene is TRBV14, the J gene TRBJ1-1, with D unclear. This CDR3 spans 15 amino acids. The germline V gene encodes CDR1 SGHDN and CDR2 FVKESK. Trimming took off 3 bases at V and 1 base at J, with 12 bases between the two ends. CDR3 nucleotides: TGTGCCAGCAGCCAGGGCACGATGGGGAACACTGAAGCTTTCTTT. Translated: CASSQGTMGNTEAFF.